This TCR beta chain was identified during a study of ipilimumab plus nivolumab after autologous stem cell transplantation. Study-level background: Patients received a median of roughly five ipilimumab and eight or nine nivolumab doses.

The assay was immunoSEQ multiplex PCR, and TCRdb's table has in-frame clones only and misses some. The sample yields 15,000 to 20,000 clones, 79% seen once. Trimming left V 5 bases short and J 0 bases short, with 7 bases between. Germline CDR1 reads GTSNPN; CDR2 reads SVGIG (reference sequence). This CDR3 is built from 12 residues. The TCR originated in a male donor with diffuse large B-cell lymphoma. The gene calls are TRBV30 and TRBJ1-1, with D uncertain. Specimen: PBMCs, collected in a trial of ipilimumab plus nivolumab as post-transplant consolidation. The CDR3 loop reads CAWDKLNTEAFF. The CDR3 DNA reads TGTGCCTGGGACAAATTGAACACTGAAGCTTTCTTT.